Listed below are T cell receptor beta chains from one sample, sequenced in a study of blood T cell repertoires in COVID-19. Measured with immunoSEQ multiplex PCR; TCRdb has only the in-frame clones, and not every one. The sample contains 130,000 to 150,000 clones, 70% to 80% of which appear only once. Sequencing input: peripheral blood. Source of these receptors: a woman in her seventies with COVID-19, enrolled during active disease. Both conserved end residues are part of each CDR3. D genes are given only for firm matches. The size field is filled for only some rows; it gives once, few, many or a size class.

TRBD1	TRBV19	.	TRBJ1-2	CASRTAGTASLYTF	TGTGCCAGTAGAACAGCCGGGACAGCCAGTCTCTACACCTTC
TRBD2	TRBV28	.	TRBJ2-1	CASNQFLAGGPEFF	TGTGCCAGCAATCAATTCCTAGCGGGGGGGCCGGAGTTCTTC
.	TRBV5-1	.	TRBJ1-2	CASSPSNYRVGGYTF	TGCGCCAGCAGCCCATCAAATTACAGGGTTGGTGGCTACACCTTC
.	TRBV9	.	TRBJ1-3	CASSVVAGGSGNTIYF	TGTGCCAGCAGCGTAGTAGCAGGAGGCTCTGGAAACACCATATATTTT
TRBD1	TRBV7-8	.	TRBJ2-5	CASLPLLRQGGQETQYF	TGTGCCAGCCTCCCTCTTTTGCGACAGGGGGGCCAAGAGACCCAGTACTTC
.	TRBV4-1	.	TRBJ2-4	CASSQLSGSAKNIQYF	TGCGCCAGCAGCCAACTGTCAGGGTCAGCCAAAAACATTCAGTACTTC
TRBD2	TRBV19	.	TRBJ2-1	CASKRLAGSDEQFF	TGTGCCAGTAAGAGACTAGCGGGGTCGGATGAGCAGTTCTTC
.	TRBV7-8	few	TRBJ1-4	CASTNSDRQLEKLFF	TGTGCCAGCACCAATTCAGACCGACAGCTCGAAAAACTGTTTTTT
.	TRBV5-6	.	TRBJ1-1	CASSLSLRGEAFF	TGTGCCAGCAGCTTGTCCCTCCGGGGAGAAGCTTTCTTT
TRBD1	TRBV7-2	once	TRBJ2-1	CASTTGQGLYNEQFF	TGTGCCAGCACAACGGGACAGGGACTCTACAATGAGCAGTTCTTC
TRBD1	TRBV6-2/TRBV6-3	.	TRBJ1-5	CASSDRGTGFGQPQHF	TGTGCCAGCAGCGACCGCGGGACAGGGTTCGGACAGCCCCAGCATTTT
.	TRBV5-1	few	TRBJ1-4	CASSTGTNEKLFF	TGCGCCAGCAGCACCGGGACTAATGAAAAACTGTTTTTT
TRBD1	TRBV5-3	.	TRBJ2-2	CARSDDGQGAPTGELFF	TGTGCCAGAAGCGACGATGGACAGGGGGCTCCCACCGGGGAGCTGTTTTTT
.	TRBV6-5	.	TRBJ1-5	CASGQGIQPQHF	TGTGCCAGTGGTCAGGGGATTCAGCCCCAGCATTTT
.	TRBV12-3/TRBV12-4	.	TRBJ1-6	CASATGGSPLHF	TGTGCCAGCGCAACCGGTGGTTCACCCCTCCACTTT
.	TRBV5-4	.	TRBJ1-1	CASSQYRVNTEAFF	TGTGCCAGCAGCCAATACAGGGTGAACACTGAAGCTTTCTTT
TRBD1	TRBV7-9	.	TRBJ1-5	CASSFGQGNQPQHF	TGTGCCAGCAGCTTTGGACAGGGCAATCAGCCCCAGCATTTT
.	TRBV5-6	.	TRBJ2-3	CASSSGGSFSFTDTQYF	TGTGCCAGCAGTTCAGGGGGGAGTTTTAGCTTCACAGATACGCAGTATTTT
TRBD2	TRBV5-4	.	TRBJ2-1	CASSSLERGGNEQFF	TGTGCCAGCAGCTCCCTCGAGCGGGGGGGGAATGAGCAGTTCTTC
.	TRBV2	.	TRBJ1-2	CASSEGGGGANGYTF	TGTGCCAGCAGTGAAGGGGGAGGTGGGGCTAATGGCTACACCTTC
TRBD1	TRBV12-3/TRBV12-4	once	TRBJ1-2	CASSPTGYGYTF	TGTGCCAGCAGTCCGACAGGGTATGGCTACACCTTC
.	TRBV29-1	.	TRBJ1-1	CSVPAQGNTEAFF	TGCAGCGTACCCGCCCAGGGGAACACTGAAGCTTTCTTT
TRBD1	TRBV7-2	.	TRBJ1-4	CASRQGSGINEKLFF	TGTGCCAGCAGACAGGGGTCAGGAATAAATGAAAAACTGTTTTTT
.	TRBV30	.	TRBJ2-7	CAWRRTFLYEQYF	TGTGCCTGGAGGCGGACTTTCCTCTACGAGCAGTACTTC
TRBD2	TRBV28	.	TRBJ2-7	CASSPSGGPRNYEQYF	TGTGCCAGCAGTCCCTCGGGGGGACCAAGAAACTACGAGCAGTACTTC
.	TRBV19	.	TRBJ1-4	CASSWTPNEKLFF	TGTGCCAGTAGTTGGACACCTAATGAAAAACTGTTTTTT
TRBD1	TRBV10-3	.	TRBJ2-3	CAISPGGATDTQYF	TGTGCCATTTCGCCAGGGGGCGCCACAGATACGCAGTATTTT
TRBD2	TRBV6-4	few	TRBJ2-1	CASSMTSGGSYNEQFF	TGTGCCAGCAGTATGACTAGCGGGGGCTCCTACAATGAGCAGTTCTTC
TRBD1	TRBV27	once	TRBJ2-7	CASSFSGGVSYEQYF	TGTGCCAGCAGTTTCTCAGGGGGCGTCTCCTACGAGCAGTACTTC
TRBD1	TRBV5-1	.	TRBJ2-7	CASSLGTGGRGQYF	TGCGCCAGCAGCTTAGGAACAGGGGGCCGAGGGCAGTACTTC
.	TRBV7-2	once	TRBJ1-1	CATGGRQNTEAFF	TGTGCCACGGGGGGCCGCCAGAACACTGAAGCTTTCTTT
.	TRBV3-1/TRBV3-2	.	TRBJ1-2	CASSQVGARGYGYTF	TGTGCCAGCAGCCAAGTAGGGGCCCGAGGTTATGGCTACACCTTC
TRBD1	TRBV19	.	TRBJ2-5	CASSKTGGLETQYF	TGTGCCAGTAGCAAGACAGGGGGATTAGAGACCCAGTACTTC
TRBD2	TRBV19	.	TRBJ2-2	CASSPSGGAIGELFF	TGTGCCAGTAGCCCTAGCGGGGGGGCGATCGGGGAGCTGTTTTTT
.	TRBV6-5	once	TRBJ1-2	CASTSGSLDYTF	TGTGCCAGCACCTCAGGCTCGTTGGACTACACCTTC
TRBD1	TRBV7-8	.	TRBJ1-5	CASSLYGRQGGGQPQHF	TGTGCCAGCAGCTTATACGGGCGACAGGGGGGCGGTCAGCCCCAGCATTTT
.	TRBV6-5	.	TRBJ2-3	CASSYSRGTDTQYF	TGTGCCAGCAGTTACTCCCGGGGCACAGATACGCAGTATTTT
TRBD1	TRBV11-2	.	TRBJ2-7	CASSSRDRGQREQYF	TGTGCCAGCAGCAGCCGGGACAGGGGTCAGCGCGAGCAGTACTTC
.	TRBV5-1	.	TRBJ1-1	CASSLPGSEAFF	TGCGCCAGCAGCTTGCCGGGAAGTGAAGCTTTCTTT
.	TRBV29-1	.	TRBJ1-1	CSVETGQNTEAFF	TGCAGCGTTGAAACCGGTCAGAACACTGAAGCTTTCTTT
.	TRBV5-6	.	TRBJ1-2	CASSWGDGREFYGYTF	TGTGCCAGCAGCTGGGGGGACGGTAGGGAATTCTATGGCTACACCTTC
TRBD1	TRBV3-1/TRBV3-2	.	TRBJ2-7	CASSHRQPGQRYEQYF	TGTGCCAGCAGCCATCGACAGCCGGGACAGAGGTACGAGCAGTACTTC
.	TRBV4-1	.	TRBJ2-5	CASSQEVAGVGETQYF	TGCGCCAGCAGCCAAGAAGTAGCAGGGGTGGGGGAGACCCAGTACTTC
.	TRBV7-9	once	TRBJ2-7	CASSLSGISEQYF	TGTGCCAGCAGCTTGTCCGGGATCTCCGAGCAGTACTTC
.	TRBV29-1	.	TRBJ2-7	CSVEDSDNYEQYF	TGCAGCGTTGAAGATTCAGACAACTACGAGCAGTACTTC
.	TRBV6-5	.	TRBJ1-1	CASRDSGSPEAFF	TGTGCCAGCAGAGACTCCGGGTCCCCTGAAGCTTTCTTT
TRBD2	TRBV19	.	TRBJ2-3	CASSSGLAGGRSADTQYF	TGTGCCAGTAGTTCGGGACTAGCGGGGGGCCGATCCGCAGATACGCAGTATTTT
.	TRBV7-2	.	TRBJ2-3	CASSSGWGTDTQYF	TGTGCCAGCAGCTCAGGGTGGGGCACAGATACGCAGTATTTT
.	TRBV20-1	.	TRBJ1-1	CSASFNAQAFF	TGCAGTGCTAGCTTTAACGCTCAGGCTTTCTTT
TRBD1	TRBV28	.	TRBJ1-5	CASSLGQGATTQPQHF	TGTGCCAGCAGTTTGGGTCAGGGGGCGACGACGCAGCCCCAGCATTTT
TRBD1	TRBV19	.	TRBJ2-2	CASTPTGATGELFF	TGTGCCAGTACGCCAACAGGGGCCACCGGGGAGCTGTTTTTT
.	TRBV4-3	.	TRBJ2-1	CASSQDWGDPYNEQFF	TGCGCCAGCAGCCAAGATTGGGGGGACCCCTACAATGAGCAGTTCTTC
TRBD1	TRBV19	once	TRBJ2-5	CASSMTGPQETQYF	TGTGCCAGTAGTATGACAGGGCCCCAAGAGACCCAGTACTTC
.	TRBV4-2	.	TRBJ2-7	CASSQSGQNEQYF	TGTGCCAGCAGCCAATCGGGACAAAACGAGCAGTACTTC